The present T cell receptor beta chain was sequenced within a study of T cells in Graves' hyperthyroidism and ophthalmopathy. Across the whole study: Sampling of peripheral blood happened at initial diagnosis, prior to any treatment.

The V end lost 2 bases, the J end lost 2 bases, and 6 bases lay between the germline ends. Germline V gene sequence: CDR1 SGHTA, CDR2 FQGNSA. The CDR3 runs to 13 residues. Ophthalmopathy patients showed a Clinical Activity Score of at least 3, NOSPECS grade of at least 4 and duration under 3 months. Researchers barred patients who had uncontrolled infection, other autoimmune disease, pregnancy or lactation. In making diagnoses, clinical symptoms, serum thyroxine and TRAb, thyroid ultrasound and orbital computed tomography were all used. This clonotype was recorded at least ten times. Amplification yielded TCR beta CDR3 regions, with RNA transcripts as the source. RT-PCR in the first round (using the HTBI primer set) targeted the TCR CDR3. MiXCR, applied by TCRdb to the multiplex PCR reads, yields one record per CDR3 protein. The table records hundreds of thousands of distinct CDR3 sequences, roughly 21% of them present only once.

The sequenced sample consisted of blood. The rearrangement joins TRBV7-2 to TRBJ1-1, with D unclear. The receptor's source is a man aged 40-55 years with Graves' ophthalmopathy. CDR3 nucleotides: TGTGCCAGCAGCTTAAGGTTTAACACTGAAGCTTTCTTT. Protein: CASSLRFNTEAFF.